These 25 T cell receptor beta chains originate from one sample sequenced in a study of blood T cells in healthy people across ages. PCR was performed a second time for 7 to 11 cycles using a sample-barcoded 5' primer and a J-beta primer mix. TCRdb ran MiXCR on the 5' RACE reads and lists one entry per CDR3 protein. The data contain 450,000 to 600,000 distinct CDR3 sequences, about 28% of them singletons. The data were also submitted as part of a second study, on T cells of mothers and their children.

Sequences were obtained from blood. All receptors come from a boy under 10 years old in good health.

The V and J genes are TRBV7-9 and TRBJ2-1, with a possible D match to TRBD1 (5 bases). TRBJ2-7 matches the DNA end more closely, so the J call is doubtful. This CDR3 contains 13 residues. Germline CDR1 reads SEHNR; CDR2 reads FQNEAQ (reference sequence). CDR3 in DNA: TGTGCCAGCAGCTACACCCCAGGGCGCGAGCAGTACTTC. Translation gives CASSYTPGREQYF.

In this sample, this clonotype turned up many times. The chain is built from TRBV5-4 and TRBJ2-7, with a possible D match to TRBD2 (6 bases). Per germline, CDR1 SGHNT and CDR2 YYREEE (reference sequence). This CDR3 has 15 residues. The germline V and J ends were trimmed by 1 base and 0 bases, with 11 bases remaining between them. The CDR3 loop is CASSLSAGSSYEQYF. The DNA of the CDR3 is TGTGCCAGCAGCTTGTCGGCGGGGAGCTCCTACGAGCAGTACTTC.

The rearrangement uses TRBV6-4 and TRBJ1-5; TRBD1 matches 7 bases. The J segment lost 4 bases and the V segment lost 5 bases, leaving 5 bases of the junction unmatched. This CDR3 has 14 amino acids. Germline assignment: CDR1 MRHNA and CDR2 SNTAGT. CDR3 loop: CASSNGTENQPQHF. The CDR3 DNA reads TGTGCCAGCAGTAACGGGACAGAAAATCAGCCCCAGCATTTT.

J is TRBJ2-6 and V is TRBV13, with TRBD1 identical over 7 bases. The CDR3 extends over 18 amino acids. Germline CDR1 and CDR2: PRHDT and FYEKMQ (reference sequence). V lost 4 bases, J lost 2 bases, and 11 bases stayed unmatched. The CDR3 reads CASSSSSEGATGANVLTF. CDR3 nucleotide sequence: TGTGCCAGCAGCTCGAGTTCCGAGGGGGCGACTGGGGCCAACGTCCTGACTTTC.

In this sample, this clonotype turned up a few times. The V and J genes are TRBV5-1 and TRBJ2-2; D is unresolved. V was trimmed by 0 bases and J by 7 bases, leaving 4 bases between them. The CDR3 length is 12 residues. CDR1 is SGHRS, CDR2 YFSETQ, per germline. CDR3 amino acids: CASSLAVGELFF. The CDR3 DNA follows: TGCGCCAGCAGCTTGGCTGTCGGGGAGCTGTTTTTT.

This chain joins TRBV13 and TRBJ2-1; TRBD2 matches 15 bases. CDR1 PRHDT and CDR2 FYEKMQ come from the germline V gene (reference sequence). CDR3 length equals 16 residues. Losses at the gene ends were 6 bases for V and 7 bases for J; bases not matched to a gene: 7. CDR3 region: CASSPGGLAGGNEQFF. In nucleotides, the CDR3 is TGTGCCAGCAGTCCAGGTGGACTAGCGGGAGGGAATGAGCAGTTCTTC.

This clonotype was seen only a few times. The chain uses TRBV4-1 and TRBJ1-2; 7 nucleotides agree with TRBD1. The CDR3 length is 15 residues. In germline, CDR1 is MGHRA, CDR2 YSYEKL. V shed 3 bases and J 5 bases; nucleotides not matched to a gene: 9. CDR3 sequence reads: CASSQKQGLEYGYTF. The CDR3, as DNA: TGCGCCAGCAGCCAGAAACAGGGGCTGGAATATGGCTACACCTTC.

A few counts support this clonotype. This chain links TRBV2 with TRBJ2-4, with D maybe TRBD1 (5 bases). Trimming pared 0 bases from V and 3 bases from J, leaving 12 bases between. The CDR3 is made up of 16 amino acids. Germline V CDR1 and CDR2: SNHLY, FYNNEI. CDR3 region: CASSEAAGAVKNIQYF. The CDR3 nucleotides are TGTGCCAGCAGTGAAGCGGCTGGGGCGGTCAAAAACATTCAGTACTTC. Together with reference TRBV2 and TRBJ2-4, the CDR3 gives the full variable domain: EPEVTQTPSHQVTQMGQEVILRCVPISNHLYFYWYRQILGQKVEFLVSFYNNEISEKSEIFDDQFSVERPDGSNFTLKIRSTKLEDSAMYFCASSEAAGAVKNIQYFGAGTRLSVL.

This clonotype occurred a few times. The chain is built from TRBV13 and TRBJ1-6, with D hard to call. Germline CDR1 PRHDT, CDR2 FYEKMQ (reference sequence). V was trimmed by 1 base and J by 10 bases, leaving 14 bases between them. CDR3 length: 15 amino acids. The CDR3 DNA is TGTGCCAGCAGCTTAGAGGACCGGGCCGCATCACCCCTCCACTTT. Translation gives CASSLEDRAASPLHF.

This chain links TRBV4-2 with TRBJ2-7, with 13 bases lining up with TRBD2. J gave up 3 bases and V 3 bases, and 8 bases lay outside the gene matches. This CDR3 contains 17 residues. From germline, CDR1 is LGHNA and CDR2 YNFKEQ. The CDR3 bases are TGTGCCAGCAGCCATGCAGGACTAGCGGGGGACCTCTACGAGCAGTACTTC. It translates to CASSHAGLAGDLYEQYF.

The V call is TRBV20-1, the J call TRBJ2-5; 9 positions agree with TRBD2. Germline values: CDR1 DFQATT, CDR2 SNEGSKA (reference sequence). The V gene end was trimmed by 6 bases and the J gene end by 4 bases; junction bases not matched to a gene: 18. The CDR3 extends over 17 amino acids. The CDR3 DNA follows: TGCAGTGCAGAGAGGGGAGGCGGGGGGGCCCAGTTAGAGACCCAGTACTTC. It codes for CSAERGGGGAQLETQYF.

The V call is TRBV7-2, the J call TRBJ2-7; D not certain. Germline V gene data show CDR1 as SGHTA and CDR2 as FQGNSA. The ends were cut back, 0 bases at V and 2 bases at J, with 11 bases in the middle. The CDR3 is made up of 15 amino acids. CDR3 sequence reads: CASSLALGTTYEQYF. The CDR3 region has the DNA TGTGCCAGCAGCTTAGCTCTCGGCACGACCTACGAGCAGTACTTC.

This clonotype has just a few counts. The chain links TRBV6-5 to TRBJ2-1, with no clear D. Germline-derived CDR1 and CDR2 are MNHEY and SVGAGI. The CDR3 totals 15 residues. V was trimmed by 6 bases and J by 2 bases, leaving 14 bases between them. This chain's CDR3 is CASRITTKTYNEQFF. In DNA form, the CDR3 reads TGTGCCAGCAGGATAACCACAAAAACCTACAATGAGCAGTTCTTC.

This clonotype was seen at least ten times. The chain uses TRBV7-9 and TRBJ1-4, with 7 bases identical to TRBD1. The CDR3 sequence is 14 residues long. Looked up from germline, CDR1 is SEHNR and CDR2 is FQNEAQ (reference sequence). V lost 4 bases and J lost 8; bases outside the gene matches: 7. The CDR3 DNA follows: TGTGCCAGCAGCTCGACGACAGGGAGAGAAAAACTGTTTTTT. Residues: CASSSTTGREKLFF. Supplemented by reference TRBV7-9 and TRBJ1-4, the full variable domain reads DTGVSQNPRHKITKRGQNVTFRCDPISEHNRLYWYRQTLGQGPEFLTYFQNEAQLEKSRLLSDRFSAERPKGSFSTLEIQRTEQGDSAMYLCASSSTTGREKLFFGSGTQLSVL.

The V gene is TRBV10-3, the J gene TRBJ2-3, with D possibly TRBD2 on 6 matching bases. CDR1 and CDR2 from the germline V gene are ENHRY and SYGVKD. V was pared by 8 bases and J by 0 bases, with 15 bases between. The CDR3 length is 15 residues. DNA for the CDR3: TGTGCCATCGACCGGCGGGACCGCAGCACAGATACGCAGTATTTT. It yields the protein CAIDRRDRSTDTQYF.

This chain connects TRBV7-8 to TRBJ2-4; D is ambiguous. This CDR3 region has 15 residues. Germline V gene data show CDR1 as SGHVS and CDR2 as FQNEAQ. The V and J ends lost 1 base and 5 bases respectively, with 12 bases between them. Written as DNA, the CDR3 is TGTGCCAGCAGCTTAGGCGGTTTAGGTGAAAACATTCAGTACTTC. It translates to CASSLGGLGENIQYF.

This chain joins TRBV5-5 and TRBJ1-2; D perhaps matches TRBD1 (5 bases). Germline-derived CDR1 and CDR2 are SGHKS and YYEKEE (reference sequence). V shed 3 bases and J shed 3 bases, with 9 bases lying between them. The CDR3 loop spans 13 amino acids. This chain's CDR3 is CASSSQGHYGYTF. In DNA form, the CDR3 reads TGTGCCAGCAGCTCCCAGGGTCACTATGGCTACACCTTC. Looking up the rest from reference TRBV5-5 and TRBJ1-2 gives the full variable domain: DAGVTQSPTHLIKTRGQQVTLRCSPISGHKSVSWYQQVLGQGPQFIFQYYEKEERGRGNFPDRFSARQFPNYSSELNVNALLLGDSALYLCASSSQGHYGYTFGSGTRLTVV.

This clonotype was recorded a few times. This chain joins TRBV20-1 and TRBJ2-2; 12 bases are a match to TRBD2. The junction had 7 bases not matched to a gene; V was cut back by 3 bases and J by 2 bases. The germline gives CDR1 DFQATT, CDR2 SNEGSKA (reference sequence). CDR3 length equals 17 residues. This CDR3 is CSASQWTSGVNTGELFF. The CDR3 DNA follows: TGCAGTGCTAGTCAATGGACTAGCGGGGTTAACACCGGGGAGCTGTTTTTT.

This clonotype appeared a few times. The chain links TRBV29-1 to TRBJ2-3, with D hard to call. CDR1 and CDR2 from the germline V gene are SQVTM and ANQGSEA. Trimming shortened V by 3 bases and J by 2 bases, and 18 bases separated the two germline ends. There are 16 residues in the CDR3. CDR3 coding DNA: TGCAGCGTTGAGGGTAGGGCTCATTCACCCACAGATACGCAGTATTTT. Translated, it gives CSVEGRAHSPTDTQYF.

The genes are TRBV12-3 or TRBV12-4 and TRBJ2-5; 8 bases match TRBD1. The DNA end favors TRBJ2-1, so the J call may be wrong. The CDR3 is made up of 14 amino acids. CDR3: CASSRDRPDNEQFF. The CDR3 DNA is TGTGCCAGCAGCCGGGACAGGCCGGACAATGAGCAGTTCTTC.

This clonotype showed up just a few times. A much larger clone differs from this one at a single base, so this may be a read error. V gene TRBV3-1 combines with J gene TRBJ2-5; TRBD2 agrees at 8 bases. The end of the DNA is better explained by TRBJ2-7, so the J call may be wrong. Germline V CDR1 and CDR2: LGHDT, YNNKEL (reference sequence). The CDR3 runs to 16 residues. The CDR3 sequence is CASSTRTSRSYGEQYF. CDR3 nucleotide sequence: TGTGCCAGCAGCACCCGGACTAGCAGGAGTTATGGCGAGCAGTACTTC.

The chain has TRBV30 and TRBJ2-5; D gene unclear. CDR3 length equals 11 residues. V gave up 2 bases and J gave up 4 bases, with 5 bases separating them. Germline CDR1 reads GTSNPN; CDR2 reads SVGIG (reference sequence). The CDR3 DNA is TGTGCCTGGAGTTTGGGAGAGACCCAGTACTTC. Its protein is CAWSLGETQYF.

The rearrangement joins TRBV19 to TRBJ2-5, with 9 bases that match TRBD2. With the DNA end fitting TRBJ2-1 better, the J assignment may be wrong. CDR3 size: 14 residues. Germline V gene sequence: CDR1 LNHDA, CDR2 SQIVND (reference sequence). The CDR3 sequence is CASGPGLANNEQFF. Here the CDR3 DNA reads TGTGCCAGTGGCCCGGGACTAGCTAACAATGAGCAGTTCTTC.

This clonotype has a handful of counts. The J gene is TRBJ2-3, the V gene TRBV25-1, with D perhaps TRBD1 (6 bases). The V gene lost 4 bases and the J gene lost 4 bases, with 18 bases spanning the gap. The CDR3 spans 16 residues. Germline CDR1 MGHDK, CDR2 SYGVNS. CDR3 in amino acids: CASSGPGHRSPDTQYF. Here the CDR3 DNA reads TGTGCCAGCAGTGGGCCGGGACACCGTTCTCCAGATACGCAGTATTTT. Combining the CDR3 with reference TRBV25-1 and TRBJ2-3 gives the whole variable domain EADIYQTPRYLVIGTGKKITLECSQTMGHDKMYWYQQDPGMELHLIHYSYGVNSTEKGDLSSESTVSRIRTEHFPLTLESARPSHTSQYLCASSGPGHRSPDTQYFGPGTRLTVL.

The chain employs TRBV19 and TRBJ2-6; possible D gene TRBD1, 5 bases. This CDR3 is 17 amino acids long. V dropped 10 bases and J dropped 0 bases, with 19 bases sitting between them. The germline CDR1 and CDR2 sequences are LNHDA and SQIVND (reference sequence). The DNA for the CDR3 is TGTGCCACCGTAACTCATCAGGGTTTCTCTGGGGCCAACGTCCTGACTTTC. Encoded protein: CATVTHQGFSGANVLTF.